Listed below are T cell receptor beta chains from one sample, sequenced in a study of chemoradiotherapy in HPV16-positive cancers. Repertoires were generated with immunoSEQ multiplex PCR, while TCRdb's copy carries only in-frame clones and drops some. The repertoire holds some 25,000 clones, with 94% as singletons. Collection took place from a patient who underwent chemoradiotherapy. These receptors all come from a human donor with HPV-associated anogenital cancer. CDR3s include the opening cysteine and the closing phenylalanine or tryptophan. Each record gives: clone size, D gene, J gene, V gene, CDR3 DNA, CDR3 protein. The D gene is left open where the match is weak. Clone size is given for some rows only: seen once, a few or many times, or a class if the clone is expanded.

size: -
D: TRBD1
J: TRBJ2-1
V: TRBV30
DNA: TGTGCCTGGCAGACAGGGGGCTTTTACAATGAGCAGTTCTTC
CDR3: CAWQTGGFYNEQFF

size: -
D: -
J: TRBJ1-6
V: TRBV5-4
DNA: TGTGCCAGCAGCAACGACATGGGGGATTCACCCCTCCACTTT
CDR3: CASSNDMGDSPLHF

size: -
D: -
J: TRBJ2-5
V: TRBV7-7
DNA: TGTGCCAGCAGCGCACTACCGGGACCTCAAGAGACCCAGTACTTC
CDR3: CASSALPGPQETQYF

size: -
D: -
J: TRBJ1-1
V: TRBV20-1
DNA: TGCAGTGCTAGATTTCACACTGAAGCTTTCTTT
CDR3: CSARFHTEAFF

size: -
D: TRBD1
J: TRBJ2-7
V: TRBV5-4
DNA: TGTGCCAGCAGCTTGGCAGGCAGGGGGCCTCTCGAGCAGTACTTC
CDR3: CASSLAGRGPLEQYF

size: -
D: -
J: TRBJ2-7
V: TRBV10-3
DNA: TGTGCCATCAGTGAGTCGAAACTGACCTACTACGAGCAGTACTTC
CDR3: CAISESKLTYYEQYF

size: -
D: -
J: TRBJ1-4
V: TRBV5-5
DNA: TGTGCCAGCAGCAGGATTACTAATGAAAAACTGTTTTTT
CDR3: CASSRITNEKLFF

size: -
D: TRBD1
J: TRBJ2-2
V: TRBV6-1
DNA: TGTGCCAGCAGCTCCGGACAGGGGGCAATCGGGGAGCTGTTTTTT
CDR3: CASSSGQGAIGELFF

size: -
D: -
J: TRBJ1-4
V: TRBV18
DNA: TGTGCCAGCTCACCCACGGTCAGAACCGCAACTAATGAAAAACTGTTTTTT
CDR3: CASSPTVRTATNEKLFF

size: -
D: TRBD2
J: TRBJ2-7
V: TRBV4-1
DNA: TGCGCCAGCAGCCAAGATCCGGGACTAGCGGGATCAAACGAGCAGTACTTC
CDR3: CASSQDPGLAGSNEQYF

size: -
D: -
J: TRBJ2-7
V: TRBV6-1
DNA: TGTGCCAGCAGTGATTCCCATAACCGACAGCACTTC
CDR3: CASSDSHNRQHF

size: -
D: TRBD1
J: TRBJ2-7
V: TRBV30
DNA: TGTGCCTCTTGGACAGGGGAATCCTACGAGCAGTACTTC
CDR3: CASWTGESYEQYF

size: once
D: -
J: TRBJ1-5
V: TRBV19
DNA: TGTGCCAGTAACGTCCGCACCGACAATCAGCCCCAGCATTTT
CDR3: CASNVRTDNQPQHF

size: -
D: TRBD2
J: TRBJ2-1
V: TRBV6-1
DNA: TGTGCCAGCAGTGAATTTAGGACTAGCGGGAGTATTGATGAGCAGTTCTTC
CDR3: CASSEFRTSGSIDEQFF